These T cell receptor beta chains were read from a single sample in a study of T cell repertoires in cytomegalovirus infection. These receptors have no identified antigens. TCRdb itself ran the reads through MiXCR, one entry per CDR3 protein. The table lists approximately 74,000 distinct CDR3 sequences, around 37% of them singletons. The sample here was CD8+ T cells from cultured PBMCs, taken from culture after CMV antigen stimulation. The origin of the receptors is a human donor in good health (CMV status not recorded). Some clones in this sample may be carry-over from other donors' samples. CDR3s include the opening cysteine and the closing phenylalanine or tryptophan. A D gene is named only where the DNA matches it firmly. Clone size is not always given. Where it is, it says once, few, many or a class for expanded clones.

CDR3aa	CDR3nt	d_gene	abundance	v_gene	j_gene
CASSQDDAGMINNEQFF	TGCGCCAGCAGCCAAGATGACGCGGGAATGATCAACAATGAGCAGTTCTTC	.	.	TRBV4-3	TRBJ2-1
CASSPTHISSGNEQFF	TGTGCCAGCAGCCCGACCCACATCTCATCGGGCAATGAGCAGTTCTTC	.	.	TRBV14	TRBJ2-1
CASSLPESGAAYNEQFF	TGTGCCAGCAGCCTCCCAGAAAGCGGGGCAGCCTACAATGAGCAGTTCTTC	TRBD2	.	TRBV7-2	TRBJ2-1
CASKSTAHQETQYF	TGTGCCAGCAAATCCACTGCCCACCAAGAGACCCAGTACTTC	.	.	TRBV27	TRBJ2-5
CASSLVTSGVDTQYF	TGTGCCAGCAGCTTAGTTACTAGCGGGGTAGATACGCAGTATTTT	TRBD2	few	TRBV7-2	TRBJ2-3
CASSYPGTAYEQYF	TGTGCCAGCAGTTACCCCGGGACAGCCTACGAGCAGTACTTC	TRBD1	once	TRBV6-2/TRBV6-3	TRBJ2-7
CASRDDTGELFF	TGTGCCAGCCGGGACGACACCGGGGAGCTGTTTTTT	.	.	TRBV6-8	TRBJ2-2
CASSSGGRISGANVLTF	TGTGCCAGCAGTTCCGGGGGGAGGATATCTGGGGCCAACGTCCTGACTTTC	TRBD2	few	TRBV12-3/TRBV12-4	TRBJ2-6
CSATGTGGLYEQYF	TGCAGTGCTACCGGGACAGGGGGACTCTACGAGCAGTACTTC	TRBD1	.	TRBV20-1	TRBJ2-7
CASSLGNGAGYGAFF	TGTGCCAGCAGTTTAGGGAATGGTGCCGGCTATGGAGCTTTCTTT	.	.	TRBV2	TRBJ1-1
CASSGEPPGGLYEQYF	TGTGCCAGCAGCGGCGAACCTCCCGGGGGGCTATACGAGCAGTACTTC	.	few	TRBV5-4	TRBJ2-7
CASSTRQGARETQYF	TGTGCCAGCAGTACACGACAGGGGGCTAGGGAGACCCAGTACTTC	TRBD1	few	TRBV6-5	TRBJ2-5
CSVEDRQGVNYGYTF	TGCAGCGTTGAAGATCGACAGGGGGTTAACTATGGCTACACCTTC	TRBD1	.	TRBV29-1	TRBJ1-2
CASSYPSSGGETQYF	TGTGCCAGCAGCTACCCTTCTAGCGGGGGCGAGACCCAGTACTTC	TRBD2	.	TRBV5-6	TRBJ2-5
CASSLVSGRREKLFF	TGTGCCAGCAGCTTAGTCTCGGGGCGTAGAGAAAAACTGTTTTTT	.	few	TRBV7-9	TRBJ1-4
CASSSPDRDGYTF	TGTGCCAGCAGCTCCCCGGACAGGGATGGCTACACCTTC	TRBD1	few	TRBV7-9	TRBJ1-2
CASSPLIRDLNTEAFF	TGTGCCAGTAGTCCCTTGATCAGGGACTTGAACACTGAAGCTTTCTTT	.	.	TRBV19	TRBJ1-1
CASSTRTGPQAFF	TGTGCCAGCAGCACACGGACAGGGCCTCAAGCTTTCTTT	TRBD1	.	TRBV7-8	TRBJ1-1
CASSPQGRGSYNEQFF	TGTGCCAGCAGCCCCCAGGGCAGGGGCTCCTACAATGAGCAGTTCTTC	.	.	TRBV9	TRBJ2-1
CASSHLGQGAQNTEAFF	TGCGCCAGCAGCCATTTAGGACAGGGGGCGCAGAACACTGAAGCTTTCTTT	TRBD1	.	TRBV4-1	TRBJ1-1
CASSSSSWGGQKGYGYTF	TGTGCCAGCAGCTCTTCGAGTTGGGGAGGCCAAAAGGGCTATGGCTACACCTTC	.	many	TRBV7-9	TRBJ1-2
CASSQYGKIGDQPQHF	TGCGCCAGCAGCCAATATGGGAAAATAGGGGATCAGCCCCAGCATTTT	.	.	TRBV4-1	TRBJ1-5
CASSLVKRGQETQYF	TGTGCCAGCAGCTTAGTCAAAAGGGGCCAAGAGACCCAGTACTTC	.	few	TRBV7-2	TRBJ2-5
CASSPDRGDEQYF	TGTGCCAGCAGCCCCGACAGGGGGGACGAGCAGTACTTC	TRBD1	.	TRBV7-4	TRBJ2-7
CASTTQGDYEQYF	TGTGCCAGCACCACACAGGGGGACTACGAGCAGTACTTC	TRBD1	.	TRBV5-6	TRBJ2-7
CSARDFRGPNTEAFF	TGCAGTGCTAGAGATTTTAGGGGGCCAAACACTGAAGCTTTCTTT	TRBD1	.	TRBV20-1	TRBJ1-1
CASSFGTGYEQYF	TGTGCCAGCAGCTTTGGGACAGGCTACGAGCAGTACTTC	TRBD1	.	TRBV7-9	TRBJ2-7
CASRDRGFTDTQYF	TGTGCCAGCAGGGACAGGGGGTTCACAGATACGCAGTATTTT	TRBD1	.	TRBV11-2	TRBJ2-3
CASSVSGGAWGDTQYF	TGTGCCAGCAGCGTTAGCGGGGGGGCCTGGGGAGATACGCAGTATTTT	TRBD2	.	TRBV9	TRBJ2-3
CSLWVGTDTQYF	TGCAGCTTGTGGGTCGGCACAGATACGCAGTATTTT	.	.	TRBV29-1	TRBJ2-3
CASSARDRDWGSSYEQYF	TGTGCCAGCAGCGCCCGGGACAGGGATTGGGGTAGCTCCTACGAGCAGTACTTC	TRBD1	few	TRBV7-8	TRBJ2-7
CASSEALWTGRPDTQYF	TGTGCCAGCAGTGAAGCGCTATGGACAGGGAGGCCAGATACGCAGTATTTT	TRBD1	few	TRBV6-1	TRBJ2-3
CASSHGLALYQETQYF	TGTGCCAGCAGTCACGGACTAGCATTGTACCAAGAGACCCAGTACTTC	TRBD2	few	TRBV7-2	TRBJ2-5
CASSFPPGQVYNQPQHF	TGTGCCAGCAGTTTCCCCCCCGGACAGGTCTACAATCAGCCCCAGCATTTT	TRBD1	few	TRBV28	TRBJ1-5
CASSLASAMTYEQYF	TGTGCCAGCAGCTTAGCCTCAGCGATGACCTACGAGCAGTACTTC	.	.	TRBV7-2	TRBJ2-7
CASSLVLGTAHTGELFF	TGTGCCAGCAGCTTAGTTCTAGGTACCGCTCACACCGGGGAGCTGTTTTTT	.	many	TRBV7-8	TRBJ2-2
CASSLQDRGSEKLFF	TGTGCCAGCAGTTTACAGGACAGGGGCAGTGAAAAACTGTTTTTT	TRBD1	few	TRBV28	TRBJ1-4
CASSQSVLGLAGGTGPYNEQFF	TGTGCCAGCAGCCAGTCCGTTTTGGGCCTAGCGGGGGGTACCGGGCCCTACAATGAGCAGTTCTTC	TRBD2	.	TRBV7-4	TRBJ2-1
CASSLAQHPGQKFPHNSPLHF	TGTGCCAGCAGCTTAGCGCAACACCCGGGACAGAAATTTCCACATAATTCACCCCTCCACTTT	TRBD1	many	TRBV7-8	TRBJ1-6
CVSSLEPSLLSYNEQFF	TGTGTCAGCAGCTTAGAACCCAGCCTCCTCTCCTACAATGAGCAGTTCTTC	.	.	TRBV7-6	TRBJ2-1
CASSLDSWPQETQYF	TGTGCCAGCAGCTTAGATTCCTGGCCCCAAGAGACCCAGTACTTC	.	.	TRBV7-2	TRBJ2-5
CASSQDILVVADTQYF	TGCGCCAGCAGCCAAGACATCCTAGTTGTAGCAGATACGCAGTATTTT	.	.	TRBV4-1	TRBJ2-3
CARETGEPPEGQPQHF	TGCGCCAGGGAAACAGGGGAACCCCCTGAGGGGCAGCCCCAGCATTTT	TRBD1	once	TRBV5-1	TRBJ1-5
CASSSRLETSTDTQYF	TGTGCCAGCAGCTCGCGACTCGAGACTAGCACAGATACGCAGTATTTT	.	few	TRBV7-2	TRBJ2-3
CSARSGETNTEAFF	TGCAGTGCTAGGTCGGGGGAGACGAACACTGAAGCTTTCTTT	.	few	TRBV20-1	TRBJ1-1
CANSLGANTEAFF	TGTGCCAACAGTCTGGGGGCAAACACTGAAGCTTTCTTT	.	.	TRBV6-5	TRBJ1-1
CASTQEGSYEQYF	TGTGCCAGCACCCAAGAGGGGTCCTACGAGCAGTACTTC	.	many	TRBV7-8	TRBJ2-7
CSVVGGTYEQYF	TGCAGCGTTGTTGGAGGCACCTACGAGCAGTACTTC	.	few	TRBV29-1	TRBJ2-7
CSVDLRGNTEAFF	TGCAGCGTTGACCTTCGGGGGAACACTGAAGCTTTCTTT	.	.	TRBV29-1	TRBJ1-1
CASTSQGGAGTGELFF	TGTGCCAGCACCTCTCAAGGAGGCGCAGGCACCGGGGAGCTGTTTTTT	.	.	TRBV6-5	TRBJ2-2
CASSLAAGTLGEKLFF	TGTGCCAGCAGCTTAGCAGCGGGTACCCTTGGGGAAAAACTGTTTTTT	.	few	TRBV7-8	TRBJ1-4
CASSQYREMEGEAFF	TGTGCCAGCAGCCAATACAGGGAGATGGAAGGTGAAGCTTTCTTT	.	.	TRBV5-8	TRBJ1-1
CASSLGGGPSNEQFF	TGTGCCAGCAGTTTGGGCGGGGGGCCGTCCAATGAGCAGTTCTTC	TRBD2	few	TRBV12-3/TRBV12-4	TRBJ2-1
CASNMGPAARDTQYF	TGTGCCAGCAACATGGGACCCGCCGCCCGGGATACGCAGTATTTT	.	.	TRBV6-1	TRBJ2-3
CASSHETGYNSPLHF	TGTGCCAGCAGCCACGAGACAGGGTATAATTCACCCCTCCACTTT	TRBD1	once	TRBV5-6	TRBJ1-6
CASSRGVVDDQPQHF	TGCGCCAGCAGCCGGGGAGTGGTCGATGATCAGCCCCAGCATTTT	.	few	TRBV4-3	TRBJ1-5
CASSSDSSNQPQHF	TGTGCCAGCAGCTCGGACAGTTCTAATCAGCCCCAGCATTTT	.	few	TRBV7-6	TRBJ1-5
CATAASGGAADTQYF	TGTGCCACCGCCGCTAGCGGGGGGGCAGCAGATACGCAGTATTTT	TRBD2	few	TRBV7-3	TRBJ2-3
CASSTTGTAYNQPQHF	TGTGCCAGCAGTACAACCGGGACAGCTTACAATCAGCCCCAGCATTTT	TRBD1	.	TRBV6-2/TRBV6-3	TRBJ1-5
CASSRSTRGGIYNEQFF	TGCGCCAGCAGCCGATCTACGCGGGGGGGCATCTACAATGAGCAGTTCTTC	TRBD2	.	TRBV5-1	TRBJ2-1